This T cell receptor (beta chain) was observed in a study of blood T cells in healthy people across ages. For the study at large: T cells yielded about one barcoded beta molecule per two cells through template switching.

Details on this clonotype: Its cognate antigen is unknown. Compared with germline, one end of the junction differs, possibly owing to a read error.

The study's findings and limits: Naive CD4+ cells and diversity were both higher in long-lived donors than in aged donors.

The authors ran a second PCR of 7 to 11 cycles using a sample-barcoded 5' primer and a J-beta primer mix. Carrying 12 random nucleotides, a template-switch adaptor labeled each individual cDNA molecule. TCRdb re-analysed the 5' RACE reads in MiXCR, keeping a single row per CDR3 protein. The sample has hundreds of thousands of distinct CDR3 sequences; 25% to 30% are singletons. The length of the CDR3 is 18 residues. The germline V gene encodes CDR1 LGHNA and CDR2 YNFKEQ. The sample was also reused in another study, on T cells of mothers and their children. This second report adds: Using the M1S primer, the second PCR added sample barcodes along with 2-4 random nucleotides.

Sequences were obtained from blood. The sequence was obtained from a boy aged 10-17 years in good health. This chain joins TRBV4-2 and TRBJ1-3; TRBD1 matches at 7 bases. For the CDR3, the DNA is TGTGCCAGCAGCCACGAAGGTGCCTCAGGGGGAGCTGGAAGCACCATATATTTT. It encodes CASSHEGASGGAGSTIYF.